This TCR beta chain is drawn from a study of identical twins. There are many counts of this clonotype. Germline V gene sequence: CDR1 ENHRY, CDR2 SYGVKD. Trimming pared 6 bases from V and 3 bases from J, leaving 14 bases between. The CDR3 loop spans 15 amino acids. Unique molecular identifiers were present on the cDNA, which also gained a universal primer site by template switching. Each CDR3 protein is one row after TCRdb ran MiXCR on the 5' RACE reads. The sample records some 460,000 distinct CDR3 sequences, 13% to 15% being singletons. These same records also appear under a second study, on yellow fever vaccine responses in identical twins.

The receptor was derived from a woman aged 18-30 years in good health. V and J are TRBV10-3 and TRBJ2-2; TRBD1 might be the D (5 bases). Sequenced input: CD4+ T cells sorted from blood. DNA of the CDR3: TGTGCCATCAGCTCCGGACAACTTTACACCGGGGAGCTGTTTTTT. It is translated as CAISSGQLYTGELFF.